The TCR beta chain described here comes from a study of beta chain features in type 1 diabetes. Study results and caveats: Type 1 diabetes patients showed a moderate but significant shortening of TCRB CDR3s in all four CD4+ subsets.

This clone showed up just a few times. Its antigen is not known. The study reverse transcribed the entire isolated RNA, so it sequenced expressed TCRB transcripts. Libraries were prepared by immunoSEQ multiplex PCR; TCRdb keeps only in-frame clonotypes and omits some of them. The sample includes just under 150,000 clones, approximately 13% of them seen just once. Germline V gene sequence: CDR1 SGHRS, CDR2 YFSETQ. V was trimmed by 1 base and J by 6 bases, leaving 16 bases between them. The CDR3 sequence is 15 residues long. Blood was collected once per donor into heparin, averaging roughly 120 mL. Purity of each sorted population was above 95%.

The chain joins TRBV5-1 to TRBJ2-5; D unresolved. This sequence was found in a man younger than 35 with type 1 diabetes. Sequencing was performed on central memory CD4+ T cells from blood. Here the CDR3 reads CASSLSVDVGQTQYF. Written as DNA, the CDR3 is TGCGCCAGCAGCTTGTCGGTGGACGTTGGGCAGACCCAGTACTTC.